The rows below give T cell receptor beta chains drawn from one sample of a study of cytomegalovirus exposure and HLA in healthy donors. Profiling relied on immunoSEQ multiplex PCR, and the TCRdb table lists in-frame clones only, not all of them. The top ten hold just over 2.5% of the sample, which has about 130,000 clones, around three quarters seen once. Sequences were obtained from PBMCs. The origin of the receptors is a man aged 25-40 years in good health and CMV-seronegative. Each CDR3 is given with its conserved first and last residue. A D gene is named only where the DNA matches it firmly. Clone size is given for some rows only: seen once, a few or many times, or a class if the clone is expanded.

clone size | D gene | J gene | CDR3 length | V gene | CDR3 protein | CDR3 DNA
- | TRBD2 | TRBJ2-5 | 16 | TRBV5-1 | CASSLLAARGGETQYF | TGCGCCAGCAGCTTGCTAGCGGCCCGGGGCGGGGAGACCCAGTACTTC
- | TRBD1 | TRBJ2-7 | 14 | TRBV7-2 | CASSINRGSYEQYF | TGTGCCAGCAGCATCAACAGGGGCTCCTACGAGCAGTACTTC
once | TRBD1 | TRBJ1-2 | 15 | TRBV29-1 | CSVEGKPGQSGSYTF | TGCAGCGTTGAAGGGAAACCGGGACAGTCCGGCTCCTACACCTTC
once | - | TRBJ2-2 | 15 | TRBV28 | CASSLWRLNTGELFF | TGTGCCAGCAGTTTATGGCGACTGAACACCGGGGAGCTGTTTTTT
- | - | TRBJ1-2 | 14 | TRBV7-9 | CASSLARQNYGYPF | TGTGCCAGCAGCTTAGCGAGACAGAACTATGGCTACCCCTTC
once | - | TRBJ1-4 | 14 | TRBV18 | CASSPQATNEKLFF | TGTGCCAGCTCACCGCAGGCCACTAATGAAAAACTGTTTTTT
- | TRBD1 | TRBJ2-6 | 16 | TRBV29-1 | CSVTGDAVSGANVLTF | TGCAGCGTTACAGGGGATGCAGTATCTGGGGCCAACGTCCTGACTTTC
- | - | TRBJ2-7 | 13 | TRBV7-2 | CASSWDGGYEQYF | TGTGCCAGCAGCTGGGACGGGGGATACGAGCAGTACTTC
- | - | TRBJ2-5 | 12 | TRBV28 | CASSPPRETQYF | TGTGCCAGCAGTCCCCCCAGGGAGACCCAGTACTTC
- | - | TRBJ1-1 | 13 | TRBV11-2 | CASSLDRSSEAFF | TGTGCCAGCAGCTTAGACAGGTCTTCTGAAGCTTTCTTT
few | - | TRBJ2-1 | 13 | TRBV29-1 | CSVDLDSPNEQFF | TGCAGCGTTGACCTGGACAGCCCCAATGAGCAGTTCTTC
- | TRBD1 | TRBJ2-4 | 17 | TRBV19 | CASRWGQPSPEGHIQYF | TGTGCCAGTAGATGGGGACAGCCTTCCCCTGAGGGTCACATTCAGTACTTC
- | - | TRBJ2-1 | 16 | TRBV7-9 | CSSSRAEPSSYNEQFF | TGTTCCAGCAGTCGAGCTGAGCCGAGCTCCTACAATGAGCAGTTCTTC
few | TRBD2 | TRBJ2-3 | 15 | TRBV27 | CASSFRLAGGITQYF | TGTGCCAGCAGTTTTCGACTAGCGGGAGGGATAACGCAGTATTTT
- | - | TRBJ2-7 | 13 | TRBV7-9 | CSSSQEDSYEQYF | TGTTCCAGCTCTCAGGAGGACTCCTACGAGCAGTACTTC
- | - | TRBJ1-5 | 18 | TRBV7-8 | CASSLGRRIPNSNQPQHF | TGTGCCAGCAGCTTAGGCAGGCGTATACCCAATAGCAATCAGCCCCAGCATTTT
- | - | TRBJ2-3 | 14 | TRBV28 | CASTKTPDTDTQYF | TGTGCCAGCACCAAAACCCCAGACACAGATACGCAGTATTTT
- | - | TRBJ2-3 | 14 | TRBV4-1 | CASSYIQDTDTQYF | TGCGCCAGCAGCTACATACAGGACACAGATACGCAGTATTTT
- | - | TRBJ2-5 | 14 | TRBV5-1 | CASSSDREGETQYF | TGCGCCAGCAGCTCGGACAGGGAGGGAGAGACCCAGTACTTC
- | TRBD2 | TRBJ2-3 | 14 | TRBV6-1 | CATSSGPSTDTQYF | TGTGCCACCTCTAGCGGGCCTAGCACAGATACGCAGTATTTT
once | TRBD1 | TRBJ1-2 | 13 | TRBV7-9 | CASSITGVGDYTF | TGTGCCAGCAGTATAACAGGGGTTGGGGACTACACCTTC
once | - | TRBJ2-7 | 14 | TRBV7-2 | CASSLGGGTYEQYF | TGTGCCAGCAGCTTAGGGGGAGGCACCTACGAGCAGTACTTC
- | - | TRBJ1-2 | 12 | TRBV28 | CAARTANYGYTF | TGTGCCGCGCGGACAGCGAACTATGGCTACACCTTC
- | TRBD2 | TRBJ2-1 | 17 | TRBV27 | CASSSHWLAGNYNEQFF | TGTGCCAGCAGTTCCCATTGGTTAGCGGGGAATTACAATGAGCAGTTCTTC
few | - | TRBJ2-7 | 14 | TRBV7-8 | CATLRGTFSYEQYF | TGTGCCACATTAAGGGGGACATTCTCCTACGAGCAGTACTTC
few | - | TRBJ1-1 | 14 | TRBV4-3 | CASSQDRGNTEAFF | TGCGCCAGCAGCCAAGATCGGGGGAACACTGAAGCTTTCTTT
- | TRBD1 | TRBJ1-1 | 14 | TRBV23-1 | CASNPTGMNTEAFF | TGCGCCAGCAACCCGACAGGGATGAACACTGAAGCTTTCTTT
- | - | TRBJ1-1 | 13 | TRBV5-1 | CASSKNQGPEAFF | TGCGCCAGCAGCAAAAACCAGGGGCCTGAAGCTTTCTTT
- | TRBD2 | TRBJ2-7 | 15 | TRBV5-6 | CASSLRVAGGYEQYF | TGTGCCAGCAGCTTGAGGGTAGCGGGAGGGTACGAGCAGTACTTC
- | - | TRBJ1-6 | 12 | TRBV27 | CASSFGNSPLHF | TGTGCCAGCAGTTTCGGTAATTCACCCCTCCACTTT
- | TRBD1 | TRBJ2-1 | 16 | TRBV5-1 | CASSLQGAITYNEQFF | TGCGCCAGCAGCTTACAGGGGGCGATTACCTACAATGAGCAGTTCTTC
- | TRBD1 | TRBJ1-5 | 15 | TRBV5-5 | CASSLGQGSNQPQHF | TGTGCCAGCAGTCTTGGACAGGGGTCGAATCAGCCCCAGCATTTT
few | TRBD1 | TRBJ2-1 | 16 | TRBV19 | CASSTGTGYIGNEQFF | TGTGCCAGTAGTACCGGGACAGGGTATATCGGCAATGAGCAGTTCTTC
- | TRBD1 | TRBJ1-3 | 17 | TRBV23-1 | CASTPLRDRGARNTIYF | TGCGCCAGCACCCCCCTTAGGGACAGGGGTGCGAGGAACACCATATATTTT
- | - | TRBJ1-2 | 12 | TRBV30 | CAWSPGGIGYPF | TGTGCCTGGAGCCCTGGGGGCATAGGCTACCCCTTC
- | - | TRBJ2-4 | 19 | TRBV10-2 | CASSESRGFGVAAKNIQYF | TGCGCCAGCAGTGAGTCTCGGGGGTTTGGTGTCGCGGCCAAAAACATTCAGTACTTC
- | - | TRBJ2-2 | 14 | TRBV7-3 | CASSRDTNTGELFF | TGTGCCAGCAGCCGAGACACGAACACCGGGGAGCTGTTTTTT
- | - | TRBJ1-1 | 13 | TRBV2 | CASIGVQGTEAFF | TGTGCCAGCATAGGCGTTCAGGGCACTGAAGCTTTCTTT
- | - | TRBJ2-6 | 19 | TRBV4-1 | CASSQDANRLSPEANVLAF | TGCGCCAGCAGCCAAGATGCGAACAGGCTCTCTCCTGAGGCCAACGTCCTGGCTTTC
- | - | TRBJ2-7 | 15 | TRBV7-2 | CASSLEGTLTYEQYF | TGTGCCAGCAGCTTAGAAGGGACATTAACCTACGAGCAGTACTTC